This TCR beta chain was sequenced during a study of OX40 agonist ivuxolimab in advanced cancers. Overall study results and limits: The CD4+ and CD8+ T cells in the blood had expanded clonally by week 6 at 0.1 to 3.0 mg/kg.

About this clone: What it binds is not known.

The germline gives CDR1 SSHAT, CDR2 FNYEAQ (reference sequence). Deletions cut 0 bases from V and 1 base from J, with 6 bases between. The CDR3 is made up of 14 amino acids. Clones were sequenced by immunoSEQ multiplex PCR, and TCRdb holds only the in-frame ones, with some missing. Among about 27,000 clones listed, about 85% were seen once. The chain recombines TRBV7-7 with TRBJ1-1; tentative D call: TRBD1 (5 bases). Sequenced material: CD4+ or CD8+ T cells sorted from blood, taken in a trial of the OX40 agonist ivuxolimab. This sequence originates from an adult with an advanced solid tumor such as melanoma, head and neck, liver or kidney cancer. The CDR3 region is CASSLAGTNTEAFF. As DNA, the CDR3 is TGTGCCAGCAGCTTAGCAGGGACGAACACTGAAGCTTTCTTT.